A selection of T cell receptor beta chains follows, all from one sample in a study of graft-versus-host responses after intestinal transplantation. The table came from immunoSEQ multiplex PCR; TCRdb's copy has only in-frame clones and leaves some out. The sample records 45,000 to 55,000 clones, around 93% being singletons. Sequenced here: PBMCs, sampled about 790 days after a first intestinal transplant, on the day of a second. Receptor source: a human patient who received an intestinal transplant, so some T cells may come from the graft donor. CDR3s leave out the opening cysteine and the closing phenylalanine or tryptophan. The D gene is left open where the match is weak.

V gene,J gene,D gene,CDR3 protein
TRBV9,TRBJ2-3,-,ASSSGGLLTDTQY
TRBV28,TRBJ1-6,TRBD1,ASSQGDRNNSPLH
TRBV2,TRBJ2-7,TRBD2,ASGVSGRAVGEQY
TRBV6-1,TRBJ1-1,-,ASSEALRGNTEAF
TRBV21-1,TRBJ2-5,-,ASSKEQEIQY
TRBV11-2,TRBJ1-1,TRBD1,ASSLVRTGVPEAF
TRBV4-1,TRBJ2-4,TRBD1,ASSPPTGVDIQY
TRBV5-1,TRBJ2-1,-,ASSLSSNEQF
TRBV7-6,TRBJ2-1,TRBD2,ASSLVLGLAGVSSYNEQF
TRBV18,-,-,ASSPPGASGAIYEQY
TRBV6-6,TRBJ1-3,-,ASRSQISGNTIY
TRBV5-1,TRBJ2-1,-,ASSFSTVNEQF
TRBV9,TRBJ2-7,-,ASSVEEGYSPLEQY
TRBV29-1,TRBJ1-5,-,SAGDYNQPQH
TRBV7-2,TRBJ2-7,TRBD1,ASSSYRGQGTPYEQY
TRBV5-1,TRBJ2-1,-,ASSFGGPVNEQF
TRBV7-9,TRBJ2-1,TRBD1,ASSLVRDSSYNEQF
TRBV27,TRBJ1-2,-,ASRGGADYGYT
TRBV14,TRBJ2-7,TRBD1,ASSPGGTGGLVEQY
TRBV10-3,TRBJ1-2,-,AISRDSNYGYT
TRBV2,TRBJ1-1,-,ASSGRGMNTEAF
TRBV6-5,TRBJ2-3,TRBD1,ASSYFGQVGTDTQY
TRBV6-4,TRBJ2-1,-,ASSDSSGSYNEQF
TRBV7-3,TRBJ2-3,-,ASSPYYTDTQY
TRBV10-3,TRBJ2-7,-,AIREGTGEQY
TRBV21-1,TRBJ2-1,-,ASSSSLLGCNEQF
TRBV12-5,TRBJ2-7,TRBD1,ASGSTGAYEQY
TRBV7-9,TRBJ1-5,TRBD1,ASSLSGQINQPQH
TRBV11-2,TRBJ2-1,TRBD2,ASSLEFATSGSSEQF
TRBV19,TRBJ2-7,-,ASSSGSLTYEQY
TRBV2,TRBJ1-5,TRBD1,ASQTGTGLNSNQPQH
TRBV12-5,TRBJ2-7,-,ASGLVPKDSRPSGLPYEQY
TRBV28,TRBJ2-3,-,ASSGGQGRTGGPLDTQY
TRBV7-3,TRBJ2-5,-,ASSLLLLDGETQY
TRBV6-5,TRBJ1-6,-,ASSDRGENSPLH
TRBV27,TRBJ2-5,TRBD1,ASSAMGTGGQETQY
TRBV28,TRBJ2-4,TRBD1,ASSQRDRAAKNIQY
TRBV6-1,TRBJ1-2,-,ASSPTGTNYGYT
TRBV7-8,TRBJ2-7,-,ASSRIGGHNEQY
TRBV14,TRBJ2-7,TRBD2,ASRGSGSYEQY
TRBV21-1,-,-,ASSKVPSDSYEQY
TRBV6-5,TRBJ2-7,-,ASSRSPIQGREQY
TRBV10-2,TRBJ1-3,TRBD1,ASRRGQGAFGNTIY
TRBV6-5,TRBJ1-3,-,ASISTGNTIY
TRBV28,TRBJ2-7,-,ASSPDLAPDYEQY
TRBV11-2,TRBJ1-6,TRBD1,ASSLGQGAGSPLH
TRBV6-4,TRBJ2-2,-,ASSGLNTGELF
TRBV18,TRBJ1-3,-,ASSPSGTGNTIY
TRBV7-2,TRBJ2-5,-,ASSLFTGRQETQY
TRBV5-1,-,TRBD2,ASSLGGASGSYEQY
TRBV27,TRBJ2-7,TRBD1,ASSFGDRVIEQY
TRBV5-6,TRBJ2-4,-,ASSWQELAKNIQY
TRBV19,TRBJ1-5,-,ASSIHTLGNQPQH
TRBV4-2,TRBJ2-1,-,ASSQERVDPEQF
TRBV19,TRBJ2-5,TRBD1,ASRTTGAAETQY
TRBV7-9,TRBJ2-1,TRBD2,ASPLRGTRPDEQF
TRBV2,TRBJ1-3,-,ASSPSTVSGNTIY
TRBV5-1,TRBJ2-4,TRBD2,ASSLPGGLNIQY
TRBV19,TRBJ2-1,TRBD2,ASRWGTSGSYNEQF
TRBV19,TRBJ2-5,TRBD1,ASSIGSGTGYRETQY